The present T cell receptor (beta chain) was sequenced within a study of blood T cells in healthy people across ages (dated by TCRdb to between 2014 and 2017). Study-level background: Template switching captured roughly one uniquely barcoded TCR beta cDNA molecule per two T cells in model experiments. The study measured age-related changes in TCR beta repertoire diversity using deep sequencing normalized with unique cDNA molecular identifiers. Donors were grouped into four age groups: young (average about 15 years), middle-aged (roughly 40), aged (around 60) and long-lived (around 82). Donors of different ages were randomly distributed across sequencing lanes to avoid experimental bias. Two additional independent replicas of 1 million unique cDNA reads from the same blood draw were analyzed for two donors (one aged 18 to 30 and one aged 80 or older).

This clonotype was detected only a few times. Its antigen remains unidentified. Base qualities are not at hand, and no much larger clone is one base apart. The CDR3 measures 21 amino acids from cysteine to phenylalanine. Here the CDR3 DNA is all that survives: 63 bases in frame from base 1. Taken from the germline V gene (reference sequence), the CDR1 and CDR2 loops are PRHDT and FYEKMQ. V is reduced by 3 bases and J by 0 bases, leaving a spacing of 24 bases between them. The investigation overall reported the following: As age increased, observed TCR beta diversity per million T cells dropped in a roughly linear way, and a significant reduction was already evident by age 40. Because donor CMV infection status was unknown, age-related changes in expanded clonotypes were potentially confounded. There was a strong correlation between observed TCR beta diversity and the percentage of naive T cells measured by flow cytometry. Bulk unsorted PBMC profiling prevented conclusive comparison of naive and antigen-experienced compartments. Estimates of total diversity from one million sequenced T cells were regarded as lower bounds and underestimates. Compared with the aged group, the long-lived group had more naive CD4+ T cells, fewer expanded clones and increased TCR diversity, suggesting age selection.

The donors were some 36 Caucasian individuals from Russia, aged roughly 6 to 90 years, who were systemically healthy. Roughly 9.5 milliliters of peripheral blood were drawn from each donor into EDTA-treated Vacutainer tubes. Ficoll-Paque density-gradient centrifugation was used to isolate PBMCs, with at least 7 million per sample. Total RNA was extracted from PBMCs with Trizol reagent, with at least 6 micrograms obtained per sample. For every donor, an aliquot of PBMCs went through flow cytometry to measure the percentages of naive CD45RAhigh/CD27high T cells. Library generation was performed with 5' RACE. Data came from an Illumina HiSeq 2500. A second PCR of about 6 to 12 cycles was run with a J-beta primer mix and a sample-barcoded 5' primer. A unique molecular identifier was introduced onto each TCR beta cDNA molecule by a template-switch 5' adaptor carrying 12 random nucleotides. Each sample yielded at least 3 million CDR3-containing paired-end reads. First-strand cDNA was synthesized from all RNA with the Mint cDNA synthesis kit, primed by a TRBC-specific oligonucleotide. All cDNA was treated with uracil-DNA glycosylase and then went through a first 18-cycle PCR with the universal primers M1SS and BC2_uni_R. Per the authors' processing: For normalization, 1 million high-quality reads, each with a distinct molecular identifier, were randomly selected from each sample. Instead of being binned into consensus sequences, reads with shared molecular identifiers were discarded. MiTCR, run with a Q25 quality threshold and the strictest error-elimination algorithm, handled CDR3 identification, clonotype clustering and error correction. Lower-bound total TCR beta diversity was estimated with a nonparametric unseen species model using Euler transformation. Using fastp trimming at Q25 and MiXCR clonotype assembly, TCRdb reanalyzed the public sequencing data and kept in-frame beta chains. CDR3 protein sequences are deduplicated, and each keeps its most common genes and DNA. These V and J calls rely on TCRdb rather than the paper's analysis. The sample table lists approximately 1,000,000 distinct CDR3 sequences, 35% to 40% of them with a count of one. The ten largest account for around 13% of the sample.

The sequence was collected from a man between 18 and 29 years old in good health. This receptor chain uses TRBV13 and TRBJ2-6, and the D gene may be TRBD2, 5 bases matching. The material sequenced was blood. The encoded CDR3 is CASSFTRAGLSRYSGANVLTF. The DNA sequence is TGTGCCAGCAGCTTTACGCGGGCCGGACTTTCAAGGTACTCTGGGGCCAACGTCCTGACTTTC.